This T cell receptor (beta chain) was retrieved from a study of blood T cell repertoires in COVID-19. Study in general: PBMCs, B-cell-depleted T cells, or T cells provided the cDNA or gDNA that made up the material.

Authors' data handling: The assay estimated nucleated cells by amplifying reference gene primers. Assay used: immunoSEQ multiplex PCR; TCRdb lists only in-frame clones, some missing. V, J and clone size are taken as reported in that table, and D and trimming were inferred from the DNA itself. Of about 110,000 clones in the sample, around four fifths are singletons; the top ten hold 15% to 20%. This CDR3 has 16 residues. Losses at the gene ends were 4 bases for V and 3 bases for J; bases not matched to a gene: 6. Germline V CDR1 and CDR2: SGHRS, YFSETQ. The chain carries TRBV5-1 and TRBJ2-2; 10 bases are shared with TRBD2. This receptor was identified in a woman aged 55-70 years with acute or convalescent COVID-19. Sequences were obtained from peripheral blood. In nucleotides, the CDR3 is TGCGCCAGCAGCGTCGGGACTAGCGAGTACACCGGGGAGCTGTTTTTT. As protein: CASSVGTSEYTGELFF.